The table lists the clone carrying this T cell receptor (beta chain) with a few counts. Its matching antigen is unknown. This sample was taken from a study of T cell repertoires in ileal Crohn's disease. Study conclusions and caveats: All patients with clonality above 26.8% had endoscopic recurrence. Compared with CD4 T cells, sorted CD8 cells carried more expanded clones. Clonal expansions were more frequent in active smokers than non-smokers at surgery.

This CDR3 has 17 amino acids. In germline, CDR1 is LNHDA, CDR2 SQIVND (reference sequence). Trimming shortened V by 2 bases and J by 4 bases, and 20 bases separated the two germline ends. Assay: immunoSEQ multiplex PCR; the TCRdb copy retains only in-frame clones and omits some. This table holds 16,000 or so clones, 88% found once. The chain combines TRBV19 with TRBJ1-2, with unresolved D. The sequencing sample was made of ileal tissue. The TCR comes from an adult with Crohn's disease. CDR3 amino acids: CASSINSGAGLGYGYTF. The CDR3 region has the DNA TGTGCCAGTAGTATAAACAGCGGCGCCGGGCTTGGCTATGGCTACACCTTC.